This T cell receptor beta chain is drawn from a study of blood T cell repertoires in COVID-19. Looking at the study overall: Sample material is recorded as cDNA or gDNA derived from T cells, B-cell-depleted T cells, or PBMCs.

As originally analysed: Estimation of nucleated cell counts was performed using reference gene primer amplification. The repertoire was sequenced with immunoSEQ multiplex PCR; TCRdb's copy has only in-frame clones and lacks some. V and J calls plus clone size are reproduced from that table; the DNA served to infer D and trimming. The data show 200,000 to 300,000 clones, with approximately 83% seen just once and 1.5% to 2% held by the top ten. Sequenced input: peripheral blood. This receptor was identified in a man younger than 40 who had recovered from COVID-19.

CDR3 loop: CASSPRREAGSPLHF. The DNA of the CDR3 is TGTGCCAGCTCACCACGCAGGGAAGCGGGTTCACCCCTCCACTTT. The J gene is TRBJ1-6, the V gene TRBV18; tentative D call: TRBD1 (5 bases). CDR1 is KGHSH and CDR2 is LQKENI in the germline V gene. V gave up 1 base and J gave up 9 bases, with 13 bases separating them. The CDR3 sequence is 15 residues long.